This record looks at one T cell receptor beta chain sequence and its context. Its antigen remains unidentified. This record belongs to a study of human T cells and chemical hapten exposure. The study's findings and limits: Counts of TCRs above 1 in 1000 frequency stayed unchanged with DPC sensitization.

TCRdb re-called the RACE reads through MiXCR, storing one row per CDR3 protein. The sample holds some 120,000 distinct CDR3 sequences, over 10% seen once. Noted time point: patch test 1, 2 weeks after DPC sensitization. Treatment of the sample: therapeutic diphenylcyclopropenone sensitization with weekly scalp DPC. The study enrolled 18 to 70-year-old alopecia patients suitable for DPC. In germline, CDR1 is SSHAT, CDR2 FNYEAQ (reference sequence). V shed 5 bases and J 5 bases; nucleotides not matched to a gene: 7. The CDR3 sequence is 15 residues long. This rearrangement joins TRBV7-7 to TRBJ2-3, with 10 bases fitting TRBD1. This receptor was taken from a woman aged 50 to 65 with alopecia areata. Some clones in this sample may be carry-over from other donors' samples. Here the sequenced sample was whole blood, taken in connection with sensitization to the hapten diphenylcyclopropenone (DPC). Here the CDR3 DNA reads TGTGCCAGCAGCCAAGGGACAGGGGCTTTAGATACGCAGTATTTT. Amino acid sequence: CASSQGTGALDTQYF.